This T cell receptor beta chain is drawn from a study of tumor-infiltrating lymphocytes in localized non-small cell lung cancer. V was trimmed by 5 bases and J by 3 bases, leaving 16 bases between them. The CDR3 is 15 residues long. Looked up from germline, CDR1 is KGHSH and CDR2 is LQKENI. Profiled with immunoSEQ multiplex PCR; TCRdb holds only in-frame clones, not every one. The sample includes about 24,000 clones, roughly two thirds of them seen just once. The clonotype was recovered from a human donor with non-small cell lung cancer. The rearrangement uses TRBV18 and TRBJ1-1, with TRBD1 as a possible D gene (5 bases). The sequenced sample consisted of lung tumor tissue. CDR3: CASSVYGGSDTEAFF. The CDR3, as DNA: TGTGCCAGCTCAGTTTATGGGGGATCGGACACTGAAGCTTTCTTT.